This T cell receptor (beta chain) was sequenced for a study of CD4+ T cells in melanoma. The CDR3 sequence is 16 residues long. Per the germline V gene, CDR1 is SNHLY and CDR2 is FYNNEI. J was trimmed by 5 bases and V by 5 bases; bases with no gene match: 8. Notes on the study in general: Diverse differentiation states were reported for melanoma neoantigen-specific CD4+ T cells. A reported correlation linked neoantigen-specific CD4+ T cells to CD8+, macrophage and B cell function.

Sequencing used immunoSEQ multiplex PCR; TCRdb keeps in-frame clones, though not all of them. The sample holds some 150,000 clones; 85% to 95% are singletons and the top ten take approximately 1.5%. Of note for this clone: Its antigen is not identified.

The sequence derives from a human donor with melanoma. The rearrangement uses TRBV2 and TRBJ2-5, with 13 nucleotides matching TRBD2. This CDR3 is CASSHVLAGGMETQYF. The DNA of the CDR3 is TGTGCCAGCAGTCATGTACTAGCGGGGGGGATGGAGACCCAGTACTTC.